These 12 T cell receptor beta chains originate from one sample sequenced in a study of graft-versus-host responses after intestinal transplantation. No antigens are known for them. TCRdb keeps only in-frame clones here, not all; method: immunoSEQ multiplex PCR. Among 90,000 to 130,000 clones listed, 80% to 95% were seen once. Specimen: unstimulated CD8+ T cells sorted from spleen or lymph node cells, collected before intestinal transplant. All receptors come from a human donor who received an intestinal transplant.

The chain couples TRBV27 to TRBJ1-2; D is ambiguous. CDR1 and CDR2 from the germline V gene are MNHEY and SMNVEV (reference sequence). The CDR3 extends over 15 amino acids. The germline V and J ends were trimmed by 5 bases and 2 bases, with 15 bases remaining between them. CDR3 coding DNA: TGTGCCAGCAGTCCCATTCGGACTTTCAACTATGGCTACACCTTC. Amino acids: CASSPIRTFNYGYTF.

The chain is built from TRBV5-4 and TRBJ2-3; a weak D match, TRBD1 (6 bases). Germline assignment: CDR1 SGHNT and CDR2 YYREEE (reference sequence). V was cut by 2 bases and J by 0 bases, with 16 bases left in between. The CDR3 extends over 17 amino acids. CDR3 bases: TGTGCCAGCAGCTTCCCCACACAGGGACCTAGCACAGATACGCAGTATTTT. Translating it yields CASSFPTQGPSTDTQYF.

The V and J genes are TRBV28 and TRBJ1-1; no definite D call. CDR1 and CDR2 (germline): MDHEN, SYDVKM. The ends were cut back, 5 bases at V and 0 bases at J, with 13 bases in the middle. This CDR3 has 15 amino acids. The CDR3 loop reads CASSLLQTLNTEAFF. DNA for the CDR3: TGTGCCAGCAGTCTTCTACAGACTTTGAACACTGAAGCTTTCTTT.

The CDR3 sequence is CARNLSLAGGPRNNEQFF. The CDR3 coding sequence is TGTGCCAGAAACCTCTCCCTAGCGGGAGGCCCGAGGAACAATGAGCAGTTCTTC. The chain combines TRBV5-3 with TRBJ2-1, with 11 bases that match TRBD2. TRBV5-3 is designated an ORF whose function remains uncertain. The CDR3 runs 18 residues. V lost 6 bases to trimming and J lost 5 bases; unmatched junction nucleotides: 16.

The V gene is TRBV7-8, the J gene TRBJ2-5; the D gene could be TRBD1 or TRBD2 (5 bases each). Germline lookup yields CDR1 SGHVS and CDR2 FQNEAQ. This CDR3 spans 14 amino acids. V was trimmed by 4 bases and J by 3 bases, leaving 12 bases between them. CDR3 bases: TGTGCCAGCAGCTCGGGACCCGGGGAAGAGACCCAGTACTTC. It translates to CASSSGPGEETQYF.

The rearrangement links TRBV6-5 to TRBJ2-7; TRBD2 matches 14 bases. Germline CDR1 reads MNHEY; CDR2 reads SVGAGI. The J segment lost 3 bases and the V segment lost 6 bases, leaving 4 bases of the junction unmatched. The CDR3 has 15 amino acids. This CDR3 is CASSLGTSGSYEQYF. In DNA form, the CDR3 reads TGTGCCAGCAGCCTCGGGACTAGCGGGAGCTACGAGCAGTACTTC.

This chain joins TRBV19 and TRBJ1-2, with D possibly matching TRBD1 (6 bases). Trimming stripped 6 bases from V and 0 bases from J, with 14 bases between. CDR3 length equals 15 residues. Germline loops: CDR1 LNHDA, CDR2 SQIVND (reference sequence). The DNA for the CDR3 is TGTGCCAGTAGCAAACCGGACAGCCCTAACTATGGCTACACCTTC. Translation: CASSKPDSPNYGYTF.

The chain recombines TRBV7-9 with TRBJ2-2; 7 positions agree with TRBD2. The germline V gene encodes CDR1 SEHNR and CDR2 FQNEAQ (reference sequence). The CDR3 sequence is 16 residues long. With V trimmed by 0 bases and J by 5 bases, 6 bases remained unmatched. The CDR3, as DNA: TGTGCCAGCAGCTTAGCCCTGGCAGCGGGGACCGGGGAGCTGTTTTTT. As protein: CASSLALAAGTGELFF.

The chain is built from TRBV7-9 and TRBJ2-7, with D possibly being TRBD2 (6 bases). Trimming removed 3 bases from V and 6 bases from J, with 12 bases in between. CDR1 and CDR2 (germline): SEHNR, FQNEAQ (reference sequence). This CDR3 contains 13 residues. The CDR3 protein is CASSLGLFGEQYF. CDR3 DNA: TGTGCCAGCAGCTTGGGACTCTTCGGCGAGCAGTACTTC.

The V call is TRBV5-4, the J call TRBJ2-7; 7 bases are a match to TRBD2. Trimming cost V 9 bases and J 0 bases; bases outside gene matches: 6. The V gene's germline CDR1 is SGHNT and CDR2 YYREEE (reference sequence). The CDR3 has 13 amino acids. CDR3 region: CAIKGGSSYEQYF. Written as DNA, the CDR3 is TGTGCCATCAAGGGAGGGAGCTCCTACGAGCAGTACTTC.

This chain uses TRBV7-9 with TRBJ2-1; 7 bases are shared with TRBD1. With V trimmed by 2 bases and J by 8 bases, 6 bases remained unmatched. Germline V gene lookup returns CDR1 SEHNR and CDR2 FQNEAQ (reference sequence). This CDR3 region has 14 residues. The CDR3 reads CASSLWQGVDEQFF. CDR3 nucleotide sequence: TGTGCCAGCAGCTTATGGCAGGGGGTCGATGAGCAGTTCTTC.

V gene TRBV28 combines with J gene TRBJ2-7, with TRBD1 identical over 9 bases. In germline, CDR1 is MDHEN, CDR2 SYDVKM. This CDR3 comprises 13 residues. Losses at the gene ends were 6 bases for V and 5 bases for J; bases not matched to a gene: 5. CDR3 sequence reads: CASSLQGAHEQYF. The CDR3 DNA reads TGTGCCAGCAGCCTACAGGGGGCCCACGAGCAGTACTTC.